The clone carrying this T cell receptor (beta chain) was counted only a few times. The target antigen is unknown. Germline CDR1 is SGDLS and CDR2 is YYNGEE. V lost 4 bases and J lost 8, with 16 bases in between. The CDR3 extends over 14 amino acids. The use of a sample-barcoded 5' primer and a J-beta primer mix characterized a second PCR of about 7 to 12 cycles. Every cDNA molecule bore a tag from a template-switch adaptor containing 12 random nucleotides. One entry per CDR3 protein, called by TCRdb with MiXCR from the 5' RACE reads. The sample consists of a few hundred thousand distinct CDR3 sequences, approximately 30% of them appearing once. This sample was taken from a study of blood T cells in healthy people across ages. Investigators took about 9.2 milliliters of peripheral blood from every donor. Study findings and constraints: Correlation between TCR beta diversity and naive T cell percentage was strong.

The rearrangement joins TRBV9 to TRBJ2-1; weak D call: TRBD2 (6 bases). The sequencing input was blood. The clonotype originates from a woman in her seventies in good health. DNA for the CDR3: TGTGCCAGCAGCCCGATCGGGGGTTTCTATGAGCAGTTCTTC. Its protein is CASSPIGGFYEQFF.